This T cell receptor (beta chain) was retrieved from a study of blood T cell repertoires in COVID-19. The CDR3 totals 16 residues. With 0 bases removed from V and 0 bases from J, the gap between germline ends came to 9 bases. CDR1 and CDR2 (germline): SGHVS, FQNEAQ. Using immunoSEQ multiplex PCR, the repertoire was profiled, and TCRdb retains in-frame clones only, with some absent. The sample consists of more than 350,000 clones, 75% to 90% of them appearing once. Clinical history reported by participants formed the basis on which cohorts were assigned. Sequencing was done on a sample of PBMCs or T cells enriched from blood (not recorded which). The chain combines TRBV7-8 with TRBJ1-5; no firm D call. The sequence was obtained from a young man who had recovered from COVID-19. CDR3 nucleotide sequence: TGTGCCAGCAGCTTAGCGAGAGACTATAGCAATCAGCCCCAGCATTTT. It translates to CASSLARDYSNQPQHF.